Given below is one T cell receptor beta chain in context. The data belong to a study of control samples from healthy donors and cancer patients. Here immunoSEQ multiplex PCR was the method, and the copy in TCRdb shows in-frame clones only, minus some. The sample shows 75,000 to 90,000 clones, about nine tenths of them seen only once. The CDR3 sequence is 17 residues long. Trimming cost V 8 bases and J 2 bases; bases outside gene matches: 12. The germline V gene has CDR1 SNHLY and CDR2 FYNNEI. The chain links TRBV2 to TRBJ2-4, with 10 bases lining up with TRBD1. Sample: PBMCs. This clonotype originated in a woman in her forties or fifties with colorectal cancer. CDR3 in amino acids: CASPGTGAYKTKNIQYF. DNA of the CDR3: TGTGCCAGCCCCGGGACAGGGGCGTACAAGACCAAAAACATTCAGTACTTC.